This T cell receptor (beta chain) was sequenced in a study of blood T cell repertoires in COVID-19. As for the study in general: The United States, Italy and Spain provided the acute and convalescent COVID-19 samples.

This table comes from immunoSEQ multiplex PCR, and its TCRdb copy is limited to in-frame clones, with some not included. The repertoire holds about 170,000 clones, around 86% seen once, with under 3% in the top ten. Germline CDR1 is MDHEN and CDR2 is SYDVKM. The CDR3 sequence is 15 residues long. Trimming stripped 7 bases from V and 2 bases from J, with 18 bases between. Seattle-derived patients entered the study during active infection and were followed longitudinally. The chain links TRBV28 to TRBJ2-7; D perhaps matches TRBD2 (6 bases). Sequencing was done on a sample of peripheral blood. The receptor's source is a woman aged 80 or over with COVID-19, enrolled during active disease. CDR3 loop: CASTNPGLGAYEQYF. The CDR3 coding sequence is TGTGCCAGCACCAATCCGGGACTCGGCGCCTACGAGCAGTACTTC.